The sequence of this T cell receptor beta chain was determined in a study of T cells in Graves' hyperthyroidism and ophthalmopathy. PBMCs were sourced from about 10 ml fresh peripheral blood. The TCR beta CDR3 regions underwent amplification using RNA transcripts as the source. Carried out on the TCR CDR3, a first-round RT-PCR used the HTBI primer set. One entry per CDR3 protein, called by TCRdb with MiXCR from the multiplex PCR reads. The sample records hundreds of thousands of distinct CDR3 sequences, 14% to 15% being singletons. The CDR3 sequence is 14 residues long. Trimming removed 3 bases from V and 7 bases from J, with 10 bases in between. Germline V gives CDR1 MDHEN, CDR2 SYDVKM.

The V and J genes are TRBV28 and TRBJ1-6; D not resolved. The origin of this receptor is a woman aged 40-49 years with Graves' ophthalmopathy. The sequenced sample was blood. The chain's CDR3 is CASSFGSLNSPLHF. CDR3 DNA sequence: TGTGCCAGCAGTTTTGGCAGTCTCAATTCACCCCTCCACTTT. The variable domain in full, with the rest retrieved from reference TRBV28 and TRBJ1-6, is DVKVTQSSRYLVKRTGEKVFLECVQDMDHENMFWYRQDPGLGLRLIYFSYDVKMKEKGDIPEGYSVSREKKERFSLILESASTNQTSMYLCASSFGSLNSPLHFGNGTRLTVT.